Only one count was recorded for the clone carrying this T cell receptor (beta chain). The data originate from a study of blood T cell repertoires in COVID-19. Germline V gene data show CDR1 as SGHRS and CDR2 as YFSETQ. The CDR3 length is 14 residues. The J segment lost 5 bases and the V segment lost 3 bases, leaving 8 bases of the junction unmatched. Per the authors' pipeline: How many nucleated cells were present was estimated from reference gene primer amplification. Repertoires were generated with immunoSEQ multiplex PCR, while TCRdb's copy carries only in-frame clones and drops some. V and J calls and clone size are those listed in that table; D and trimming were worked out from the DNA. Of 200,000 to 300,000 clones in the sample, around 88% were seen once.

Sequences were obtained from peripheral blood. The TCR sequence derives from an elderly man with acute or convalescent COVID-19. The chain carries TRBV5-1 and TRBJ2-7; 7 nucleotides align to TRBD2. Here the CDR3 DNA reads TGCGCCAGCAGCTCTCCCGGGAGGAGCCACGAGCAGTACTTC. This sequence encodes CASSSPGRSHEQYF. Full variable domain (rest looked up from reference TRBV5-1 and TRBJ2-7): KAGVTQTPRYLIKTRGQQVTLSCSPISGHRSVSWYQQTPGQGLQFLFEYFSETQRNKGNFPGRFSGRQFSNSRSEMNVSTLELGDSALYLCASSSPGRSHEQYFGPGTRLTVT.